The T cell receptor beta chain under discussion was sequenced for a study of spatial heterogeneity in lung cancer. The sample's time point: sample taken at primary tumor resection. Tumor, nontumor lung or frozen PBMC supplied whole RNA, sequenced without sorting. The germline V and J ends were trimmed by 2 bases and 4 bases, with 6 bases remaining between them. This CDR3 has 12 amino acids. Findings of the study overall: Tumors with more nonsynonymous mutations had more expanded intratumoral alpha and beta TCRs.

At least ten counts were recorded for this clonotype. Its matching antigen is unknown. This beta chain slipped into a library made for alpha chains as a stray read, so its size is not meaningful. Each CDR3 protein gets one entry after TCRdb re-called the 5' RACE reads with MiXCR. The profile shows about 8,100 distinct CDR3 sequences, around 13% of them singletons. Sequences were derived from lung tumor tissue, sampled at surgery. The sequence came from a male donor with early-stage non-small cell lung cancer. J is TRBJ2-7 and V is TRBV12-3 or TRBV12-4; D is ambiguous. CDR3 protein: CASSLNLYEQYF. In DNA form, the CDR3 reads TGTGCCAGCAGTTTAAACCTGTACGAGCAGTACTTC.